Each of the 22 T cell receptor beta chains below was sequenced from the same sample in a study of cytomegalovirus exposure and HLA in healthy donors. In the PCR, 60 Vbeta and 13 Jbeta primers were used. The table came from immunoSEQ multiplex PCR; TCRdb's copy has only in-frame clones and leaves some out. Among fewer than 45,000 clones, 80% were seen once, and the ten largest hold 6%. The sample was PBMCs. These receptors were obtained from a male donor in good health and CMV-seronegative.

This sequence joins TRBV12-5 and TRBJ1-5; D call uncertain. CDR1 and CDR2 (germline): LGHNT, FRNRAP. Trimming pared 7 bases from V and 6 bases from J, leaving 13 bases between. This CDR3 has 13 residues. CDR3 loop: CASAPEARQPQHF. DNA of the CDR3: TGTGCTAGTGCCCCGGAGGCCCGTCAGCCCCAGCATTTT.

This clone was picked up a small number of times. V is TRBV6-6 and J is TRBJ1-1; D remains ambiguous. The CDR3 extends over 15 amino acids. Germline V gene data show CDR1 as MNHNY and CDR2 as SVGAGI (reference sequence). Trimming shortened V by 1 base and J by 7 bases, and 16 bases separated the two germline ends. CDR3 region: CASSYFGSLQGEAFF. CDR3 DNA: TGTGCCAGCAGTTACTTTGGCTCACTACAAGGTGAAGCTTTCTTT.

This chain links TRBV29-1 with TRBJ1-4, with D possibly matching TRBD1 (6 bases). CDR1 SQVTM and CDR2 ANQGSEA come from the germline V gene. Trimming took 7 bases from V and 5 from J, leaving 8 bases between them. The CDR3 runs to 11 residues. DNA of the CDR3: TGCAGCGCTACAGGGAATGAAAAACTGTTTTTT. It specifies CSATGNEKLFF.

This clone was picked up one time. This sequence joins TRBV13 and TRBJ1-3, with D possibly TRBD1 on 6 matching bases. Germline values: CDR1 PRHDT, CDR2 FYEKMQ (reference sequence). The germline V and J ends were trimmed by 3 bases and 1 base, with 7 bases remaining between them. The CDR3 has 14 residues. The CDR3 sequence is CASSFRGSGNTIYF. CDR3 DNA: TGTGCCAGCAGCTTCAGGGGTTCTGGAAACACCATATATTTT.

This clone was seen once. The rearrangement uses TRBV10-3 and TRBJ2-2; TRBD1 matches 8 bases. Germline CDR1 ENHRY, CDR2 SYGVKD. With V trimmed by 4 bases and J by 1 base, 5 bases remained unmatched. CDR3 length equals 16 residues. This chain's CDR3 is CAISATGTGNTGELFF. DNA for the CDR3: TGTGCCATCAGTGCCACCGGGACAGGGAACACCGGGGAGCTGTTTTTT.

The CDR3 loop reads CASSLRGRGNEKLFF. CDR3 nucleotides: TGTGCCAGCAGCCTAAGGGGCAGGGGGAATGAAAAACTGTTTTTT. J is TRBJ1-4 and V is TRBV9, with 7 bases aligning to TRBD1. Germline CDR1 SGDLS, CDR2 YYNGEE. The CDR3 spans 15 residues. V was clipped by 4 bases and J by 5 bases; unmatched bases: 8.

The J gene is TRBJ2-1, the V gene TRBV6-4; 10 bases line up with TRBD2. The CDR3 spans 15 residues. V lost 5 bases to trimming and J lost 0 bases; unmatched junction nucleotides: 1. Germline V gene sequence: CDR1 MRHNA, CDR2 SNTAGT. Written as DNA, the CDR3 is TGTGCCAGCAGTCGGACTAGCGGCTCCTACAATGAGCAGTTCTTC. Its translation is CASSRTSGSYNEQFF.

This chain uses TRBV5-4 with TRBJ1-6, with a weak D call TRBD1 (6 bases). CDR3 length equals 16 residues. Trimming removed 3 bases at V and 7 bases at J, with 17 bases between. Looked up from germline, CDR1 is SGHNT and CDR2 is YYREEE (reference sequence). The chain's CDR3 is CASSSTLGGGNSPLHF. The DNA of the CDR3 is TGTGCCAGCAGCTCAACCCTAGGGGGGGGAAATTCACCCCTCCACTTT.

The chain is built from TRBV25-1 and TRBJ2-5; D possibly corresponds to TRBD1 (5 bases). The CDR3 covers 12 residues. Per the germline V gene, CDR1 is MGHDK and CDR2 is SYGVNS. The V gene lost 7 bases and the J gene lost 5 bases, with 11 bases spanning the gap. CDR3 in amino acids: CASTQGRETQYF. CDR3 in DNA: TGTGCCAGCACCCAGGGTAGGGAGACCCAGTACTTC.

This rearrangement joins TRBV30 to TRBJ1-6; no reliable D call. Germline CDR1 and CDR2: GTSNPN and SVGIG (reference sequence). The CDR3 covers 15 residues. Trimming removed 2 bases at V and 3 bases at J, with 11 bases between. The CDR3 nucleotides are TGTGCCTGGAGTCCCCAGGAGGGCTATAATTCACCCCTCCACTTT. As protein: CAWSPQEGYNSPLHF.

The chain employs TRBV6-1 and TRBJ1-5; 7 bases align to TRBD1. CDR3 length: 17 amino acids. V dropped 3 bases and J dropped 0; count of bases not matched to a gene: 8. Looked up from germline, CDR1 is MNHNS and CDR2 is SASEGT. The CDR3 loop is CASSDPGQLYSNQPQHF. The CDR3, as DNA: TGTGCCAGCAGTGACCCGGGACAGCTTTATAGCAATCAGCCCCAGCATTTT.

The rearrangement links TRBV6-5 to TRBJ1-2, with TRBD1 as a possible D gene (5 bases). Looked up from germline, CDR1 is MNHEY and CDR2 is SVGAGI. This CDR3 spans 13 amino acids. Trimming stripped 8 bases from V and 4 bases from J, with 14 bases between. CDR3 residues: CASSPGGFYGYTF. The CDR3 DNA follows: TGTGCCAGCTCGCCGGGGGGGTTCTATGGCTACACCTTC.

V and J are TRBV29-1 and TRBJ1-1, with TRBD1 as a possible D gene (6 bases). This CDR3 comprises 14 residues. CDR1 SQVTM and CDR2 ANQGSEA come from the germline V gene. Trimming removed 5 bases at V and 0 bases at J, with 13 bases between. The CDR3 here is CSVRSTGLNTEAFF. The CDR3 bases are TGCAGCGTTCGTTCGACAGGCCTGAACACTGAAGCTTTCTTT.

The chain joins TRBV14 to TRBJ2-7, with 8 bases lining up with TRBD1. The V segment lost 2 bases and the J segment 7 bases; nucleotides outside the gene matches: 16. Germline V lookup: CDR1 SGHDN, CDR2 FVKESK. This CDR3 comprises 17 residues. CDR3 nucleotide sequence: TGTGCCAGCAGCCAACTCAAGCAGGGGGCTGGACGATTGGAGCAGTACTTC. Its protein is CASSQLKQGAGRLEQYF.

In DNA form, the CDR3 reads TGTGCCTGGAGTGTAAGGGGCATTCAGGGGGAAAAACTGTTTTTT. Residues: CAWSVRGIQGEKLFF. V gene TRBV30 combines with J gene TRBJ1-4, with D maybe TRBD1 (6 bases). CDR1 and CDR2 from the germline V gene are GTSNPN and SVGIG (reference sequence). The V and J ends lost 0 bases and 8 bases respectively, with 16 bases between them. The CDR3 extends over 15 amino acids.

This clone is medium-sized (0.01 to 0.1%) within its sample. The J gene is TRBJ2-3, the V gene TRBV19; 11 bases are shared with TRBD2. The CDR3 has 15 amino acids. Germline loops: CDR1 LNHDA, CDR2 SQIVND (reference sequence). Unmatched junction bases numbered 4, after V lost 5 bases and J lost 3 bases. The CDR3 spells CASSSRLAGTDTQYF. In DNA form, the CDR3 reads TGTGCCAGTAGTTCCCGACTAGCGGGGACAGATACGCAGTATTTT.

The V and J genes are TRBV4-2 and TRBJ2-7; D perhaps matches TRBD1 (6 bases). The germline V gene has CDR1 LGHNA and CDR2 YNFKEQ. The CDR3 runs 12 residues. V shed 2 bases and J shed 5 bases, with 7 bases lying between them. As DNA, the CDR3 is TGTGCCAGCAGCCAAAACAGGGACGAGCAGTACTTC. It yields the protein CASSQNRDEQYF.

This clone showed up just once. The chain is built from TRBV30 and TRBJ2-3, with TRBD2 identical over 7 bases. Germline V gene sequence: CDR1 GTSNPN, CDR2 SVGIG (reference sequence). V trimming: 0 bases; J trimming: 4 bases; junction bases outside the gene matches: 4. CDR3 length: 14 residues. CDR3 sequence: CAWSVGDYPDTQYF. CDR3 coding DNA: TGTGCCTGGAGTGTAGGGGACTACCCAGATACGCAGTATTTT.

V and J are TRBV28 and TRBJ2-2, with 7 bases identical to TRBD2. The CDR3 extends over 17 amino acids. The ends lost 8 bases at V and 7 bases at J; junction bases unmatched: 19. Per the germline V gene, CDR1 is MDHEN and CDR2 is SYDVKM. CDR3: CASLPAWAGVTIGELFF. CDR3 coding DNA: TGTGCCAGCCTACCAGCATGGGCGGGAGTCACGATCGGGGAGCTGTTTTTT.

The chain couples TRBV29-1 to TRBJ1-4; the D gene is possibly TRBD1 (5 bases). V lost 4 bases to trimming and J lost 7 bases, with 19 bases between them. The CDR3 has 15 residues. The germline V gene has CDR1 SQVTM and CDR2 ANQGSEA. CDR3 DNA: TGCAGCGTTGTTGATTTGGGGGGGAGCGGTGAAAAACTGTTTTTT. The encoded protein is CSVVDLGGSGEKLFF.

The rearrangement links TRBV6-4 to TRBJ2-2, with a possible D match to TRBD1 (5 bases). The CDR3 spans 14 residues. CDR1 MRHNA and CDR2 SNTAGT come from the germline V gene. Trimming took off 0 bases at V and 3 bases at J, with 5 bases between the two ends. CDR3 region: CASSDSTDTGELFF. The DNA of the CDR3 is TGTGCCAGCAGTGACTCGACAGACACCGGGGAGCTGTTTTTT.

The chain joins TRBV6-5 to TRBJ1-5; possible D gene TRBD1, 6 bases. Germline CDR1 reads MNHEY; CDR2 reads SVGAGI. Trimming took 0 bases from V and 8 from J, leaving 11 bases between them. The CDR3 is made up of 14 amino acids. CDR3 in amino acids: CASSYSRGNEPQHF. CDR3 nucleotide sequence: TGTGCCAGCAGTTACTCGAGGGGGAATGAGCCCCAGCATTTT.